These T cell receptor beta chains were read from a single sample in a study of blood T cell repertoires in COVID-19. Method: immunoSEQ multiplex PCR; TCRdb's copy keeps in-frame clones and lacks some. The data show 210,000 or so clones, 75% to 90% seen once. The material sequenced was peripheral blood. These receptors originate from a woman aged 40 to 50 with acute or convalescent COVID-19. Both conserved end residues are part of each CDR3. D genes are given only for firm matches. Expanded clones get a size class; other rows say once, few or many, or leave the size out.

V gene	clone size	D gene	J gene	CDR3 DNA	CDR3 protein
TRBV30	NA	NA	TRBJ1-1	TGTGCCTGGAGTCGGAGGGGCGGCACTGAAGCTTTCTTT	CAWSRRGGTEAFF
TRBV4-1	NA	TRBD1	TRBJ1-2	TGCGCCAGCAGCCAACCGGGACAGGCAAACTATGGCTACACCTTC	CASSQPGQANYGYTF
TRBV2	NA	TRBD2	TRBJ2-5	TGTGCCAGCAACGGACTAGCGGGGTTGTATGAGACCCAGTACTTC	CASNGLAGLYETQYF
TRBV14	once	TRBD1	TRBJ1-1	TGTGCCAGCAGCCAAGAAACAGACGGGACAGGGAACACTGAAGCTTTCTTT	CASSQETDGTGNTEAFF
TRBV24-1	few	NA	TRBJ1-2	TGTGCCACCAGTGATTTGCACTTCCTACCCGGAGGACGGTCCTTCTATGGCTACACCTTC	CATSDLHFLPGGRSFYGYTF
TRBV2	NA	NA	TRBJ2-2	TGTGCCAGCAGTGAAAGGGGCAGTGAAAACACCGGGGAGCTGTTTTTT	CASSERGSENTGELFF
TRBV6-2/TRBV6-3	NA	TRBD2	TRBJ2-1	TGTGCCAGCAGTTCAAGCGGGGGCAACAATGAGCAGTTCTTC	CASSSSGGNNEQFF
TRBV19	NA	TRBD1	TRBJ1-2	TGTGCCAGTAGTCCGAGGACAGGGCAAGGCTATGGCTACACCTTC	CASSPRTGQGYGYTF
TRBV18	NA	NA	TRBJ1-5	TGTGCCAGCTCACTAACTACTGGAGGGAGCAATCAGCCCCAGCATTTT	CASSLTTGGSNQPQHF
TRBV6-5	NA	TRBD2	TRBJ2-2	TGTGCCAGCAGTTATTATCGGGGGGCCGGGGAGCTGTTTTTT	CASSYYRGAGELFF
TRBV28	NA	TRBD1	TRBJ2-3	TGTGCCAGCAGTCCCCTTGGCGGGGACAGGGGTAATACGCAGTATTTT	CASSPLGGDRGNTQYF
TRBV14	NA	NA	TRBJ1-2	TGTGCCAGCATTCCAGACAGGAGCCGAAGTTACACCTTC	CASIPDRSRSYTF
TRBV18	NA	NA	TRBJ2-3	TGTGCCAGCTCACCGCCCTACTCGGGCACAGATACGCAGTATTTT	CASSPPYSGTDTQYF
TRBV18	NA	TRBD2	TRBJ2-3	TGTGCCAGCTCACCACGCACGACCGGGACTAGCGGGGGGCCCGGTCTTTCGGATACGCAGTATTTT	CASSPRTTGTSGGPGLSDTQYF
TRBV4-1	once	NA	TRBJ2-6	TGCGCCAGCAGCCAAGCAGGGACTGGGGCCAACGTCCTGACTTTC	CASSQAGTGANVLTF
TRBV10-1	NA	NA	TRBJ1-6	TGCGCCAGCAGTCCCTCCGGGGTACGTTCACCCCTCCACTTT	CASSPSGVRSPLHF
TRBV4-1	once	NA	TRBJ1-2	TGCGCCAGCAGCCAAGACCAGAACTATGGCTACACCTTC	CASSQDQNYGYTF
TRBV7-9	NA	NA	TRBJ1-1	TGTGCCAGCAGCCCGTGGGGGGGCACTGAAGCTTTCTTT	CASSPWGGTEAFF
TRBV6-6	NA	NA	TRBJ1-1	TGTGCCAGCAGTTACTCGTCAGGGTTGTCCACTGAAGCTTTCTTT	CASSYSSGLSTEAFF
TRBV6-5	NA	NA	TRBJ1-5	TGTGCCAGCAGACAGGGCAATCAGCCCCAGCATTTT	CASRQGNQPQHF
TRBV27	NA	NA	TRBJ1-5	TGTGCCAGCCGGGAGGGTATTGGCAATCAGCCCCAGCATTTT	CASREGIGNQPQHF
TRBV4-2	NA	NA	TRBJ1-4	TGTGCCAGCAGCCATTCGACTCACTCAACTAATGAAAAACTGTTTTTT	CASSHSTHSTNEKLFF
TRBV19	NA	NA	TRBJ2-5	TGTGCCAGTAGCAAGCGGGTGGAAGAGACCCAGTACTTC	CASSKRVEETQYF
TRBV6-4	once	TRBD2	TRBJ2-5	TGTGCCAGCAGTGACGGGACTAGCGGGGGAGAGACCCAGTACTTC	CASSDGTSGGETQYF
TRBV4-1	NA	NA	TRBJ1-3	TGCGCCAGCAGCCAGGAGAGAAACACCATATATTTT	CASSQERNTIYF
TRBV4-2	NA	TRBD1	TRBJ2-1	TGTGCCAGCAGGGCCGGGACAGGGTGGACCTCCTACAATGAGCAGTTCTTC	CASRAGTGWTSYNEQFF
TRBV6-5	NA	NA	TRBJ1-2	TGTGCCAGCAGTCGGGAACCAAACTATGGCTACACCTTC	CASSREPNYGYTF
TRBV9	once	TRBD1	TRBJ1-1	TGTGCCAGCAGCGTGGGGGACAGGGACACTGAAGCTTTCTTT	CASSVGDRDTEAFF
TRBV11-2	NA	TRBD1	TRBJ1-1	TGTGCCAGCAGCCCGGGACAGGGTAAAGCAGGTGCCGAAGCTTTCTTT	CASSPGQGKAGAEAFF
TRBV20-1	NA	NA	TRBJ2-5	TGCAGTGCCAGTGGGTTCGGGTACCAAGAGACCCAGTACTTC	CSASGFGYQETQYF
TRBV6-5	NA	TRBD1	TRBJ1-2	TGTGCCAGCAGTTATTCCGACAGGGATGGTGGCTACACCTTC	CASSYSDRDGGYTF
TRBV6-5	NA	TRBD1	TRBJ1-1	TGTGCCAGCACTCCAGGGGGTCGGGGGACTGAAGCTTTCTTT	CASTPGGRGTEAFF
TRBV11-2	NA	TRBD1	TRBJ1-4	TGTGCCAGCAGCTTACTTACAGGGGGGGTTGGGGAAAAACTGTTTTTT	CASSLLTGGVGEKLFF
TRBV9	NA	TRBD1	TRBJ1-6	TGTGCCAGCAGCGCCGACAGGGGAGATTCACCCCTCCACTTT	CASSADRGDSPLHF
TRBV10-3	NA	TRBD1	TRBJ2-3	TGTGCCATCCGAGGACAGGGGGCAGATACGCAGTATTTT	CAIRGQGADTQYF
TRBV18	NA	NA	TRBJ1-2	TGTGCCAGCTCACTCGGGGGGGGCAAAAACCCCTCTAACTATGGCTACACCTTC	CASSLGGGKNPSNYGYTF
TRBV9	NA	TRBD1	TRBJ2-5	TGTGCCAGCAGCGCCGGGACAGTCCAAGAGACCCAGTACTTC	CASSAGTVQETQYF
TRBV5-1	NA	NA	TRBJ1-1	TGCGCCAGCAGCTTGGCGGGGGGAGACACTGAAGCTTTCTTT	CASSLAGGDTEAFF
TRBV10-2	once	NA	TRBJ1-1	TGCGCCAGCAGCCCCGGGACAGAAGCTTTCTTT	CASSPGTEAFF
TRBV25-1	NA	NA	TRBJ2-3	TGTGCCAGCAGTGAATATTTCACAGGAACAAGCACAGATACGCAGTATTTT	CASSEYFTGTSTDTQYF
TRBV18	NA	TRBD1	TRBJ1-2	TGTGCCAGCTCACCACTACAGGGGGGAGATTACACCTTC	CASSPLQGGDYTF
TRBV28	NA	NA	TRBJ2-3	TGTGCCAGCAGTCCTTCGGGCCGCGGGACAGATACGCAGTATTTT	CASSPSGRGTDTQYF